Listed here are 9 T cell receptor beta chains from one sample, sequenced in a study of T cell repertoires in cytomegalovirus infection. TCRdb reanalysed the reads using MiXCR and keeps one entry per CDR3 protein. The data contain roughly 500,000 distinct CDR3 sequences, around 11% of them singletons. The sequenced sample was PBMCs. The receptor set was obtained from a human donor in good health (CMV status not recorded). Some clones in this sample may be carry-over from other donors' samples.

This clonotype was seen at least ten times. V usage is TRBV6-1 and J usage is TRBJ1-1, with D tentatively TRBD1 (6 bases). The CDR3 extends over 15 amino acids. CDR1 is MNHNS and CDR2 is SASEGT in the germline V gene. V was trimmed by 2 bases and J by 1 base, leaving 11 bases between them. Here the CDR3 DNA reads TGTGCCAGCAGTGAAACAGGGATATCGAACACTGAAGCTTTCTTT. This encodes CASSETGISNTEAFF.

This clonotype came up a few times. V is TRBV28 and J is TRBJ2-1, with 8 bases aligning to TRBD2. CDR3 size: 13 residues. Per the germline V gene, CDR1 is MDHEN and CDR2 is SYDVKM. The junction had 5 bases not matched to a gene; V was cut back by 6 bases and J by 7 bases. This CDR3 is CASRFSGTNEQFF. CDR3 sequence (DNA): TGTGCCAGCAGGTTTAGCGGGACGAATGAGCAGTTCTTC.

This clonotype was seen many times. The chain recombines TRBV20-1 with TRBJ1-1, with D possibly matching TRBD1 (5 bases). CDR3 length: 15 amino acids. V lost 0 bases to trimming and J lost 7 bases, with 18 bases between them. Germline V gene sequence: CDR1 DFQATT, CDR2 SNEGSKA (reference sequence). Written as DNA, the CDR3 is TGCAGTGCTAGAGATCAGCAGGGTACGACTATTGAAGCTTTCTTT. It yields the protein CSARDQQGTTIEAFF.

A few counts support this clonotype. V usage is TRBV6-5 and J usage is TRBJ2-1; no firm D call. CDR1 is MNHEY, CDR2 SVGAGI, per germline. The ends were cut back, 2 bases at V and 5 bases at J, with 7 bases in the middle. The CDR3 contains 13 residues. CDR3 DNA sequence: TGTGCCAGCAGTTACAGGACGGACAATGAGCAGTTCTTC. It encodes CASSYRTDNEQFF.

Regarding this clonotype: A much larger clone differs by one base, so this may be a read error. The chain recombines TRBV20-1 with TRBJ2-7; no clear D. This CDR3 spans 13 amino acids. The V gene's germline CDR1 is DFQATT and CDR2 SNEGSKA (reference sequence). V lost 3 bases to trimming and J lost 1 base, with 10 bases between them. Written as DNA, the CDR3 is TGCAGTGCTAGCGCCGGGTCATCCTACGAGCAGTACTTC. Protein: CSASAGSSYEQYF.

This clonotype showed up just a few times. The V and J genes are TRBV2 and TRBJ1-6; no firm D call. CDR1 and CDR2 (germline): SNHLY, FYNNEI. Trimming removed 11 bases at V and 0 bases at J, with 11 bases between. This CDR3 is built from 14 residues. CDR3 loop: CALYRPSYNSPLHF. CDR3 in DNA: TGTGCCCTTTATAGACCCTCCTATAATTCACCCCTCCACTTT.

This clonotype was recorded at least ten times. The V gene is TRBV19, the J gene TRBJ1-4; D is unclear. The CDR3 runs 14 residues. Trimming cost V 5 bases and J 0 bases, with 7 bases left between them. Germline assignment: CDR1 LNHDA and CDR2 SQIVND (reference sequence). CDR3 protein: CASSPTPTNEKLFF. The CDR3 nucleotides read TGTGCCAGTAGTCCAACACCAACTAATGAAAAACTGTTTTTT.

This clonotype was counted at least ten times. The genes are TRBV28 and TRBJ1-4, with TRBD1 matching over 8 bases. J was trimmed by 8 bases and V by 5 bases; bases with no gene match: 7. The CDR3 extends over 14 amino acids. The germline CDR1 and CDR2 sequences are MDHEN and SYDVKM. CDR3 nucleotides: TGTGCCAGCAGTATTCAGGGGGCAACCGAAAAACTGTTTTTT. Protein product: CASSIQGATEKLFF.

This clonotype was recorded many times. The rearrangement uses TRBV4-2 and TRBJ2-1; the D gene is possibly TRBD1 (6 bases). CDR3 length equals 15 residues. Trimming removed 2 bases at V and 4 bases at J, with 12 bases between. Germline CDR1 is LGHNA and CDR2 is YNFKEQ. CDR3 DNA sequence: TGTGCCAGCAGCCAAACAGGGTATGCGTACAATGAGCAGTTCTTC. This gives the protein CASSQTGYAYNEQFF.